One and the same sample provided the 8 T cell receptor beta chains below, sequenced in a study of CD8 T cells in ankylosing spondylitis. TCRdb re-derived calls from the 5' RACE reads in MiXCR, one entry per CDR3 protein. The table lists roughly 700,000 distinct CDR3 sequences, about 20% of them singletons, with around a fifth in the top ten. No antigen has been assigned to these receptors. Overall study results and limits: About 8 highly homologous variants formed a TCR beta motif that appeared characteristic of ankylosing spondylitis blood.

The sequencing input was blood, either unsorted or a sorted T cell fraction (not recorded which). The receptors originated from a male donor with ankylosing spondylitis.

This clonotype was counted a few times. CDR3 amino acids: CASSQQPLAGGPDTQYF. The CDR3 DNA reads as TGCGCCAGCAGCCAACAACCCCTAGCGGGAGGCCCAGATACGCAGTATTTT. The chain combines TRBV4-1 with TRBJ2-3, with TRBD2 identical over 11 bases. This CDR3 has 17 residues. Looked up from germline, CDR1 is MGHRA and CDR2 is YSYEKL. V dropped 2 bases and J dropped 4; count of bases not matched to a gene: 8.

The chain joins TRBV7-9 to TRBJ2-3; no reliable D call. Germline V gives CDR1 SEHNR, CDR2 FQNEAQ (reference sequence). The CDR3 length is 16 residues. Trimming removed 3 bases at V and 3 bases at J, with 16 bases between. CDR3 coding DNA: TGTGCCAGCAGCTTGTACAAACTCCTCGGGACAGATACGCAGTATTTT. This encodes CASSLYKLLGTDTQYF.

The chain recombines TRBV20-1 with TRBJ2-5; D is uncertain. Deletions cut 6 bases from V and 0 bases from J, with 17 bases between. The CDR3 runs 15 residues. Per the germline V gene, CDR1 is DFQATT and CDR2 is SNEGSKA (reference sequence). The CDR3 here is CSARPSGPYQETQYF. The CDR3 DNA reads TGCAGTGCGCGTCCTTCAGGACCCTACCAAGAGACCCAGTACTTC.

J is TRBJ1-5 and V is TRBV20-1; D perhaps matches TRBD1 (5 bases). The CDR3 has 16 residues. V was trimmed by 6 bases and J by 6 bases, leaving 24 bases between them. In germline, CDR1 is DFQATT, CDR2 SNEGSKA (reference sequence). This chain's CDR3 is CSADSGTGIVGQPQHF. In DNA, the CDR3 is TGCAGTGCCGATTCCGGGACCGGGATAGTCGGTCAGCCCCAGCATTTT.

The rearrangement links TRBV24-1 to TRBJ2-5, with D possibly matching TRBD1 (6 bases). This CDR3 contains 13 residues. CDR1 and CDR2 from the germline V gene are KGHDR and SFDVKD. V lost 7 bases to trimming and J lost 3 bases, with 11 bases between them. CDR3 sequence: CATRGSGEETQYF. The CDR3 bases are TGTGCCACCAGAGGGTCAGGGGAAGAGACCCAGTACTTC.

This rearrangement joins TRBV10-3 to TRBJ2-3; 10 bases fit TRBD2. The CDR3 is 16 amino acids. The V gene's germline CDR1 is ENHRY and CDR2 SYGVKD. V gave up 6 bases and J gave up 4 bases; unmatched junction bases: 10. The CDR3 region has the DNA TGTGCCATCAGACCAACTAGCGGGATGATGGCAGATACGCAGTATTTT. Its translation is CAIRPTSGMMADTQYF.

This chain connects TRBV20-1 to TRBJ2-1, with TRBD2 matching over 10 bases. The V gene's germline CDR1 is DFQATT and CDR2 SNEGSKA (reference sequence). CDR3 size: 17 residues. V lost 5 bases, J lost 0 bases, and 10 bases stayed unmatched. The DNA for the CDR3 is TGCAGTGCTCTCGGGACTAGCGTTCTTAGCTCCTACAATGAGCAGTTCTTC. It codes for CSALGTSVLSSYNEQFF.

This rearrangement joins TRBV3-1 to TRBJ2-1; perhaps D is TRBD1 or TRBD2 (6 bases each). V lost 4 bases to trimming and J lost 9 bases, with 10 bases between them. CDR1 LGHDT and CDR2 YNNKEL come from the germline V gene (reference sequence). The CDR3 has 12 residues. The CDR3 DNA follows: TGTGCCAGCAGCCCCGGGGGCATTGAGCAGTTCTTC. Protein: CASSPGGIEQFF.